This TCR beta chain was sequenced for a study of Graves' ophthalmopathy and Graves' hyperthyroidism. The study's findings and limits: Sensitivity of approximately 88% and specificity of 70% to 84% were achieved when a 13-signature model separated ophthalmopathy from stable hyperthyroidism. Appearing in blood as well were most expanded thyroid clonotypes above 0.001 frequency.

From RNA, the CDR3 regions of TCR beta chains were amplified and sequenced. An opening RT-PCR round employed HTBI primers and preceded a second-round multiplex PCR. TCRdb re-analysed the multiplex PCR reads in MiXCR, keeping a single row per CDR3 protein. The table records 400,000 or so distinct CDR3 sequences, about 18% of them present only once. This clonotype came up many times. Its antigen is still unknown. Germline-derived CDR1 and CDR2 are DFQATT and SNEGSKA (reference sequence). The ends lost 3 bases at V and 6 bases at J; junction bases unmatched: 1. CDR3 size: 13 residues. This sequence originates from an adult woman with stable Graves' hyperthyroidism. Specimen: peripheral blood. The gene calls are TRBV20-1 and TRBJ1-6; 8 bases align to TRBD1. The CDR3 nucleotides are TGCAGTGCTAGGGACAGGGTTAATTCACCCCTCCACTTT. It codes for CSARDRVNSPLHF.